Below are 4 T cell receptor beta chains sequenced from a single sample in a study of PD-L1 blockade in urothelial cancer. Time point specified: pretreatment peripheral blood. Sequencing used immunoSEQ multiplex PCR; TCRdb keeps in-frame clones, though not all of them. The table has roughly 100,000 clones, about 90% seen once. The sequences come from PBMCs, collected around atezolizumab (anti-PD-L1) treatment. The receptors were gathered from a woman of 80 years or more with urothelial cancer.

This chain connects TRBV6-1 to TRBJ2-7; 9 nucleotides match TRBD1. In germline, CDR1 is MNHNS, CDR2 SASEGT. This CDR3 contains 15 residues. V was pared by 1 base and J by 3 bases, with 4 bases of the junction left unmatched. The CDR3 coding sequence is TGTGCCAGCAGTGAAGTGTGGACAGGGGACTACGAGCAGTACTTC. Translating it yields CASSEVWTGDYEQYF.

The chain is built from TRBV6-5 and TRBJ1-5, with D possibly matching TRBD1 (6 bases). Trimming stripped 4 bases from V and 6 bases from J, with 13 bases between. CDR1 and CDR2 (germline): MNHEY, SVGAGI. CDR3 size: 14 residues. DNA for the CDR3: TGTGCCAGCAGTTCCGACGGGGGGCCTCAGCCCCAGCATTTT. Amino acid sequence: CASSSDGGPQPQHF.

The chain carries TRBV15 and TRBJ2-1, with 7 bases identical to TRBD2. J gave up 0 bases and V 9 bases, and 8 bases lay outside the gene matches. The CDR3 spans 15 residues. Germline V CDR1 and CDR2: LNHNV, YYDKDF (reference sequence). The CDR3 DNA is TGTGCCACGAAGCCCGAGCGGGGCTCCTACAATGAGCAGTTCTTC. This encodes CATKPERGSYNEQFF.

The V gene is TRBV4-2, the J gene TRBJ2-1; 9 positions match TRBD2. Trimming cost V 1 base and J 5 bases; bases outside gene matches: 3. The CDR3 loop spans 15 amino acids. Germline CDR1 reads LGHNA; CDR2 reads YNFKEQ. The CDR3 reads CASSQGAGGHNEQFF. CDR3 DNA sequence: TGTGCCAGCAGCCAAGGAGCGGGAGGCCACAATGAGCAGTTCTTC.